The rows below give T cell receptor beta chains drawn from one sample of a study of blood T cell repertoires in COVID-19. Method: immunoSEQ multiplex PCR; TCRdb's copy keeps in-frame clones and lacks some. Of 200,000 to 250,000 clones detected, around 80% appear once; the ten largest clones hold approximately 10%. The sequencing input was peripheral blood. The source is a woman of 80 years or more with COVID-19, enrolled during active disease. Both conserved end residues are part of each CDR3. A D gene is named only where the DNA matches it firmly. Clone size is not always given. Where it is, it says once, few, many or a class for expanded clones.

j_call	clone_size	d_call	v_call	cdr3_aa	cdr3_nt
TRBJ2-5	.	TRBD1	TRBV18	CASSQSTGGETQYF	TGTGCCAGCTCGCAATCGACAGGGGGAGAGACCCAGTACTTC
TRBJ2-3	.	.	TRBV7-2	CASSLEERAAQYF	TGTGCCAGCAGCTTAGAGGAGAGGGCAGCGCAGTATTTT
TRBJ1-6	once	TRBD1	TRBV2	CASSHGTGASPLHF	TGTGCCAGCAGTCACGGGACAGGGGCATCACCCCTCCACTTT
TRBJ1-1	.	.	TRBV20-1	CSASPGTEAFF	TGCAGTGCTAGTCCAGGGACTGAAGCTTTCTTT
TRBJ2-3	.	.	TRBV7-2	CASSLGPGEDTQYF	TGTGCCAGCAGCTTAGGGCCTGGAGAAGATACGCAGTATTTT
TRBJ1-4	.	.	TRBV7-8	CASSSEVARGRSEKLFF	TGTGCCAGCAGCTCAGAAGTAGCCCGGGGGAGAAGTGAAAAACTGTTTTTT
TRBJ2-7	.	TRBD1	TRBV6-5	CASSSQGAYEQYF	TGTGCCAGCAGCTCCCAGGGGGCCTACGAGCAGTACTTC
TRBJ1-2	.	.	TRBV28	CASSPSPSGNYGYTF	TGTGCCAGCAGTCCCTCCCCCTCAGGGAACTATGGCTACACCTTC
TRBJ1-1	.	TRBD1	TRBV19	CASKAGGASITEAFF	TGTGCCAGCAAGGCAGGGGGCGCGTCTATCACTGAAGCTTTCTTT
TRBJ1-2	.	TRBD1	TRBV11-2	CASSTQGGYGYTF	TGTGCCAGCAGCACACAGGGGGGGTATGGCTACACCTTC
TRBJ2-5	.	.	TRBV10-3	CAISESRETQYF	TGTGCCATCAGTGAGTCGAGGGAGACCCAGTACTTC
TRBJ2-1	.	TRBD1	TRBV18	CASSPQQGAQSHEQFF	TGTGCCAGCTCACCCCAACAGGGGGCGCAGAGTCATGAGCAGTTCTTC
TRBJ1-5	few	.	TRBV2	CASSRNRVGQSQHF	TGTGCCAGCAGTAGGAACAGGGTCGGGCAGTCCCAGCATTTT
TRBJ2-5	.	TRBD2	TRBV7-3	CASSSSGGKEETQYF	TGTGCCAGCAGCAGTAGCGGGGGTAAGGAAGAGACCCAGTACTTC
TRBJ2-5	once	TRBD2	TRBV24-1	CATSDFPGLAGATQYF	TGTGCCACCAGTGATTTCCCGGGACTAGCGGGGGCGACCCAGTACTTC
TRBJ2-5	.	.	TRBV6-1	CASSEKVVQLRGVETQYF	TGTGCCAGCAGTGAAAAGGTGGTCCAGCTGAGAGGAGTAGAGACCCAGTACTTC
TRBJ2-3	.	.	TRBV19	CASGVGDTDTQYF	TGTGCCAGTGGGGTCGGGGACACAGATACGCAGTATTTT
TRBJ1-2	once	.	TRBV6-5	CASRRLDGNYGYTF	TGTGCCAGCAGACGACTTGACGGAAACTATGGCTACACCTTC
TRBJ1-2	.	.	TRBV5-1	CASSLVGDGYGYTF	TGCGCCAGCAGCTTGGTCGGGGATGGCTATGGCTACACCTTC
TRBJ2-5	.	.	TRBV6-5	CASTKRNGAQYF	TGTGCCAGCACCAAACGTAACGGGGCCCAGTACTTC
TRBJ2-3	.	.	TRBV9	CASSVVGGALSTDTQYF	TGTGCCAGCAGCGTAGTGGGCGGGGCCCTAAGCACAGATACGCAGTATTTT
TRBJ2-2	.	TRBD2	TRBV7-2	CASSFPGSGGAGYTGELFF	TGTGCCAGCAGCTTCCCGGGGAGCGGGGGGGCTGGTTACACCGGGGAGCTGTTTTTT
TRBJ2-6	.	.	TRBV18	CASSPQQASSGANVLTF	TGTGCCAGCTCACCACAACAGGCAAGCTCTGGGGCCAACGTCCTGACTTTC
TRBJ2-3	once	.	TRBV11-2	CASSRGGVTDTQYF	TGTGCCAGCAGTCGAGGGGGGGTCACAGATACGCAGTATTTT
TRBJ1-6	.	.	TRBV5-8	CASSLGRGSSPLHF	TGTGCCAGCAGCTTAGGCAGGGGTAGCTCACCCCTCCACTTT
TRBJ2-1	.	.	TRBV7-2	CASSFPGGRYEQFF	TGTGCCAGCAGCTTCCCAGGGGGGCGGTATGAGCAGTTCTTC
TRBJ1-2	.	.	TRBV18	CASSPLSGYGYTF	TGTGCCAGCTCACCTCTGTCGGGTTATGGCTACACCTTC
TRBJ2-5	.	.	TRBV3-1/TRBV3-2	CASSNQGRTQETQYF	TGTGCCAGCAGCAATCAAGGACGGACACAAGAGACCCAGTACTTC
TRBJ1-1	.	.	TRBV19	CASSKPTGNTEAFF	TGTGCCAGTAGTAAACCCACAGGTAACACTGAAGCTTTCTTT
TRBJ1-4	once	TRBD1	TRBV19	CATARGTNEKLFF	TGTGCCACAGCCAGGGGGACTAATGAAAAACTGTTTTTT
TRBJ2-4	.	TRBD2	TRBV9	CASSPRGGDIQYF	TGTGCCAGCAGCCCCCGGGGGGGAGACATTCAGTACTTC
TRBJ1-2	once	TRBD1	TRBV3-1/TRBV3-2	CASSHRVRGRGGYTF	TGTGCCAGCAGCCATAGGGTAAGGGGGCGAGGAGGCTACACCTTC
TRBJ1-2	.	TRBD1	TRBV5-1	CASSRTGDDYGYTF	TGCGCCAGCAGCCGGACAGGGGATGACTATGGCTACACCTTC
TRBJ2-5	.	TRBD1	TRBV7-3	CASSSQTGLGETQYF	TGTGCCAGCAGCTCCCAGACAGGGTTAGGGGAGACCCAGTACTTC
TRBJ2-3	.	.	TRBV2	CASSGQSTDTQYF	TGTGCCAGCAGCGGACAGAGCACAGATACGCAGTATTTT
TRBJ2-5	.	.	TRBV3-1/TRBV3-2	CASSQDAKGGVQETQYF	TGTGCCAGCAGCCAAGATGCTAAGGGAGGAGTCCAAGAGACCCAGTACTTC
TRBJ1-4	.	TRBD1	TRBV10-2	CASRGTGWDEKLFF	TGCGCCAGCAGGGGGACAGGGTGGGACGAAAAACTGTTTTTT
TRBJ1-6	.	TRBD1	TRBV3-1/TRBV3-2	CASSPRQGATSLGGLHF	TGTGCCAGCAGCCCCCGTCAGGGGGCCACCTCACTCGGGGGCCTCCACTTT
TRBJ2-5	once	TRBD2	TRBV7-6	CASSSYLAGGSETQYF	TGTGCCAGCAGCTCATATCTAGCGGGGGGTTCAGAGACCCAGTACTTC
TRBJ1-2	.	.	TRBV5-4	CASSPSAGGHGYGYTF	TGTGCCAGCAGCCCATCCGCGGGGGGCCATGGCTATGGCTACACCTTC
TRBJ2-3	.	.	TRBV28	CASSLPGVDTQYF	TGTGCCAGCAGTTTACCGGGGGTGGATACGCAGTATTTT
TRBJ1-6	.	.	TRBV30	CAWSDSGNSPLHF	TGTGCCTGGAGTGACAGTGGGAATTCACCCCTCCACTTT
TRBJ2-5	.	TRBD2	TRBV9	CASSVGTSGVGETQYF	TGTGCCAGCAGCGTCGGGACTAGCGGGGTTGGGGAGACCCAGTACTTC
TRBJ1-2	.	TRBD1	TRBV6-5	CASSYSSTGGGYTF	TGTGCCAGCAGTTACTCGAGTACAGGGGGTGGCTACACCTTC
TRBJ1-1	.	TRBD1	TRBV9	CASSARQGVAQGTEAFF	TGTGCCAGCAGCGCCAGACAGGGGGTGGCCCAGGGGACTGAAGCTTTCTTT
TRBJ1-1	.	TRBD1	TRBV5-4	CASSRPGQLNTEAFF	TGTGCCAGCAGCAGACCGGGACAGCTGAACACTGAAGCTTTCTTT
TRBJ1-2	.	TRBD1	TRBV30	CAWAGQAATGYTF	TGTGCCTGGGCGGGACAGGCGGCGACAGGCTACACCTTC
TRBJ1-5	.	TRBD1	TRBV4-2	CASSQDWGGQGSSPQHF	TGTGCCAGCAGCCAAGATTGGGGGGGACAGGGGAGTTCACCCCAGCATTTT